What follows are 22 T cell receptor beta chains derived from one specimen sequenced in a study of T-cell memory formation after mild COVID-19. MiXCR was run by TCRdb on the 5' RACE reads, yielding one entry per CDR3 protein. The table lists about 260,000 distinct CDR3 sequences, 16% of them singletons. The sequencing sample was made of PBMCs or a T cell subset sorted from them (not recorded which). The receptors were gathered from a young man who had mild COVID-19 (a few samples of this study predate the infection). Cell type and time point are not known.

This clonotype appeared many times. As DNA, the CDR3 is TGTGCCAGCAGTTTGGGGCAGGGGCGGATCGGGGAGCTGTTTTTT. Protein product: CASSLGQGRIGELFF. The gene calls are TRBV12-3 or TRBV12-4 and TRBJ2-2, with D possibly TRBD1 on 6 matching bases. With 3 bases removed from V and 7 bases from J, the gap between germline ends came to 15 bases. The CDR3 has 15 residues.

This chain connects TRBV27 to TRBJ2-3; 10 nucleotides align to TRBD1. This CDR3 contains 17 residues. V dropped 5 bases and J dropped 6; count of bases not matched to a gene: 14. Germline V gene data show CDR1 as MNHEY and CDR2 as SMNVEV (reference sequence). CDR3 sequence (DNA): TGTGCCAGCAGTACTCCTGGGACAGGGGTTTGGAGTGATACGCAGTATTTT. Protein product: CASSTPGTGVWSDTQYF.

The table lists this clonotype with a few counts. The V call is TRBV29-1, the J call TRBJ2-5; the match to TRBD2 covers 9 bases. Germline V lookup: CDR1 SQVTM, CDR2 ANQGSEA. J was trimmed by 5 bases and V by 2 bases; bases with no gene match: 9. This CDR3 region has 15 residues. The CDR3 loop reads CSVEPQRGEEETQYF. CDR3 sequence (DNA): TGCAGCGTTGAACCCCAGCGGGGGGAGGAGGAGACCCAGTACTTC.

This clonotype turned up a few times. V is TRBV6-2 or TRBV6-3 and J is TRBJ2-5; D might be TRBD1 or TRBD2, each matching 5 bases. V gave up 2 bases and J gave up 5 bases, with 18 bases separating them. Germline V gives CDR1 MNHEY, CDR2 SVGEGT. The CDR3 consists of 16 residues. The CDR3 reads CASSYLLEGPRETQYF. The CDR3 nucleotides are TGTGCCAGCAGTTACCTTCTCGAGGGACCTCGCGAGACCCAGTACTTC.

Written as DNA, the CDR3 is TGTGCCAGCAGAGACCAGGCCGTTTACAATGAGCAGTTCTTC. Encoded protein: CASRDQAVYNEQFF. The rearrangement uses TRBV2 and TRBJ2-1; D unclear. The V gene lost 6 bases and the J gene lost 4 bases, with 13 bases spanning the gap. Germline loops: CDR1 SNHLY, CDR2 FYNNEI. The CDR3 is 14 amino acids.

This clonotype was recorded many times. CDR3 nucleotides: TGTGCCAGCACCTACGCAGGGGTCACCCCTGAAGCTTTCTTT. Protein: CASTYAGVTPEAFF. The chain links TRBV12-3 or TRBV12-4 to TRBJ1-1, with a possible D match to TRBD1 (6 bases). The CDR3 extends over 14 amino acids. V dropped 7 bases and J dropped 6 bases, with 18 bases sitting between them.

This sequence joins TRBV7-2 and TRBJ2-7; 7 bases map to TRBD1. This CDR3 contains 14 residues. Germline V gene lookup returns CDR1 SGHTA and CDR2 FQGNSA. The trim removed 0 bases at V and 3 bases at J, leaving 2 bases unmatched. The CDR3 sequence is CASSLAGQSYEQYV. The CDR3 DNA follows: TGTGCCAGCAGCTTAGCGGGACAGAGCTACGAGCAGTACGTC.

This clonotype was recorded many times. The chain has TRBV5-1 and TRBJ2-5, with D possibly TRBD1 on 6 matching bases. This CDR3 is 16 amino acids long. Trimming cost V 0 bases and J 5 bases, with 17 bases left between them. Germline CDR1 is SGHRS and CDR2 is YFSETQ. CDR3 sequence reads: CASSLAGGDSGETQYF. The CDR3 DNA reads TGCGCCAGCAGCTTGGCTGGGGGCGATTCAGGCGAGACCCAGTACTTC.

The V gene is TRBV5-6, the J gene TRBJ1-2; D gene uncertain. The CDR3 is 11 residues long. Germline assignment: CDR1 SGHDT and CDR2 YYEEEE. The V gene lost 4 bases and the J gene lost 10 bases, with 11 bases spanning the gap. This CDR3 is CASSIWTDYTF. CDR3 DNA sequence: TGTGCCAGCAGCATCTGGACGGACTACACCTTC.

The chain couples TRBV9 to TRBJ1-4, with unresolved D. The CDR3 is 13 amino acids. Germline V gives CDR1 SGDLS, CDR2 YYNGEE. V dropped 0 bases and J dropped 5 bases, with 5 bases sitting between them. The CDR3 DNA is TGTGCCAGCAGCGTAGGCAGAAATGAAAAACTGTTTTTT. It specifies CASSVGRNEKLFF.

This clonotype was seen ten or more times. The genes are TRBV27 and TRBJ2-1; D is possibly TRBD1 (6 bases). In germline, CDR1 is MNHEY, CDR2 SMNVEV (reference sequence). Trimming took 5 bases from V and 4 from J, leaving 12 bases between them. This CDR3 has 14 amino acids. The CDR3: CASSPLDRYNEQFF. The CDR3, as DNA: TGTGCCAGCAGTCCGCTGGACAGATACAATGAGCAGTTCTTC.

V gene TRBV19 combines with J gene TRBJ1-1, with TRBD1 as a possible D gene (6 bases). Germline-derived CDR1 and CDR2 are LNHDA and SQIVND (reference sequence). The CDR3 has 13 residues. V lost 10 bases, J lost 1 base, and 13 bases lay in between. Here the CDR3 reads CAITDSWNTEAFF. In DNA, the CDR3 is TGTGCCATCACGGACAGCTGGAACACTGAAGCTTTCTTT.

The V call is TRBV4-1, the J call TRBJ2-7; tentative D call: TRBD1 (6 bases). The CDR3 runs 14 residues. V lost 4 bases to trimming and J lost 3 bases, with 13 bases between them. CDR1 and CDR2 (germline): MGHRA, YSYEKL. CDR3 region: CASSLLDSDYEQYF. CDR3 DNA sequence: TGCGCCAGCAGCCTGTTGGACAGTGACTACGAGCAGTACTTC.

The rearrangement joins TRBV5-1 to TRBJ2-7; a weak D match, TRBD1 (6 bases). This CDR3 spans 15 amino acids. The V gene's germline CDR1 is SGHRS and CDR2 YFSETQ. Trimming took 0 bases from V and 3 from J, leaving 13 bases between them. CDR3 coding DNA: TGCGCCAGCAGCTTGGTCGCAGGGGCGGACTACGAGCAGTACTTC. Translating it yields CASSLVAGADYEQYF.

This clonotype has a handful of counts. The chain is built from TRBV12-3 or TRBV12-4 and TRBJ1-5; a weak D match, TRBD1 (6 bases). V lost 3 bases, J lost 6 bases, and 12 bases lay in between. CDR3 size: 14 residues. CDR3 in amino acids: CASSLWGGGQPQHF. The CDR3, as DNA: TGTGCCAGCAGTTTGTGGGGGGGCGGTCAGCCCCAGCATTTT.

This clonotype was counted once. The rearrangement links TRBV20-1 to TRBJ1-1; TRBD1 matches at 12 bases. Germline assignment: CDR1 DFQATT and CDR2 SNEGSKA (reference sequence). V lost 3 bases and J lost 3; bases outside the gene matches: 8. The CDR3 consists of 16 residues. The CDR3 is CSARIPGQGAYTEAFF. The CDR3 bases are TGCAGTGCTAGGATTCCGGGACAGGGGGCTTACACTGAAGCTTTCTTT.

The DNA for the CDR3 is TGTGCCAGCACTGAACAACTCCAGGGGGGGACCGGGGAGCTGTTTTTT. It translates to CASTEQLQGGTGELFF. This chain joins TRBV6-2 or TRBV6-3 and TRBJ2-2; tentatively, D is TRBD1 or TRBD2 (7 bases each). The V gene lost 7 bases and the J gene lost 5 bases, with 20 bases spanning the gap. CDR1 and CDR2 from the germline V gene are MNHEY and SVGEGT. This CDR3 has 16 residues.

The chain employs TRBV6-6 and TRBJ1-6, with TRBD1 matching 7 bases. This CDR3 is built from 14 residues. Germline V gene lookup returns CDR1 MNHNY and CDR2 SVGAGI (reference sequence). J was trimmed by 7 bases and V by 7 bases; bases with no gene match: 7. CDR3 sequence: CASTKTGINSPLHF. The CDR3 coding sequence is TGTGCCAGCACTAAGACAGGGATAAATTCACCCCTCCACTTT.

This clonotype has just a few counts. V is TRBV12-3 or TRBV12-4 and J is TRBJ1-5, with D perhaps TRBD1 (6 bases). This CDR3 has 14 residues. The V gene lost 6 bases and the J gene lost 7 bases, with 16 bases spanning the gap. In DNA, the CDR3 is TGTGCCAGCAGCTACAGGGTAACGAGACAGCCCCAGCATTTT. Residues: CASSYRVTRQPQHF.

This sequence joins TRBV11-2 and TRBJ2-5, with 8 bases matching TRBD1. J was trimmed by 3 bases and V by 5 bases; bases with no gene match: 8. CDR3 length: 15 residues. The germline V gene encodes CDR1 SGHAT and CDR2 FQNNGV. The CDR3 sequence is CASSTKDRAEETQYF. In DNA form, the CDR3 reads TGTGCCAGCAGCACCAAGGACAGGGCTGAAGAGACCCAGTACTTC.

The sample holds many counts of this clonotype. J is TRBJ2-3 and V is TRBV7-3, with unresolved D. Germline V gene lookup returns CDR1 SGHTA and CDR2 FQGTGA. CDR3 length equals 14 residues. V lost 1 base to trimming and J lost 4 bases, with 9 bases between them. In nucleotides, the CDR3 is TGTGCCAGCAGCTTAAACCCCGTTGCAGATACGCAGTATTTT. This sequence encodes CASSLNPVADTQYF.

The CDR3 reads CAISEPGQGPEAFF. CDR3 sequence (DNA): TGTGCCATCAGTGAGCCCGGACAGGGTCCTGAAGCTTTCTTT. The rearrangement links TRBV10-3 to TRBJ1-1; 8 bases align to TRBD1. This CDR3 contains 14 residues. Germline values: CDR1 ENHRY, CDR2 SYGVKD. Trimming removed 2 bases from V and 6 bases from J; junction bases left unmatched: 5.